This passage covers 28 T cell receptor beta chains from one sample sequenced in a study of metastatic and nonmetastatic thyroid tumors. Patients had received no treatment of any kind before thyroid surgery. TCRdb re-called clones via MiXCR from the PCR reads. This repertoire shows tens of thousands of clones, around 20% found once; its top ten account for under 3%. The sample was adjacent normal tissue. Source of these receptors: a male donor with papillary thyroid cancer or a benign thyroid nodule (not recorded which). Some clones in this sample may be carry-over from other donors' samples.

The sample holds a few counts of this clone. A single base separates this from a much larger clone, so it may be a read error. The sample holds other DNA sequences that translate to the same CDR3. J is TRBJ2-2 and V is TRBV16; the D call may be TRBD1 or TRBD2 (5 bases each). Germline values: CDR1 KGHSY, CDR2 FQNENV. The CDR3 spans 13 residues. CDR3 loop: CASSQRGDGELLF. In nucleotides, the CDR3 is TGTGCCAGCAGCCAAAGGGGTGACGGGGAGTTGCTTTTT.

The table lists this clone with many counts. The rearrangement links TRBV12-5 to TRBJ1-2; D gene uncertain. Trimming shortened V by 1 base and J by 8 bases, and 11 bases separated the two germline ends. Germline V gives CDR1 LGHNT, CDR2 FRNRAP. The CDR3 extends over 13 amino acids. The chain's CDR3 is CASGLGTAAGYTF. DNA of the CDR3: TGTGCTAGTGGTTTGGGGACCGCCGCCGGCTACACCTTC.

By frequency in the sample, this clone is medium-sized. The chain uses TRBV2 and TRBJ2-7; D remains ambiguous. Germline assignment: CDR1 SNHLY and CDR2 FYNNEI. This CDR3 comprises 13 residues. Trimming cost V 3 bases and J 5 bases, with 11 bases left between them. The CDR3 DNA sequence: TGTGCCAGCAGTGAGGCTGTTCGAAACGAGCAGTACGTC. Protein: CASSEAVRNEQYV.

This clone was counted many times. This chain uses TRBV6-5 with TRBJ2-3; the D call may be TRBD1 or TRBD2 (7 bases each). Per the germline V gene, CDR1 is MNHEY and CDR2 is SVGAGI. Trimming left V 2 bases short and J 2 bases short, with 23 bases between. CDR3 size: 19 residues. CDR3 sequence (DNA): TGTGCCAGCAGTTACCGTGGGGGGCGGGGGAAGGGGGCCACAGATACGCAGTATTTT. The encoded protein is CASSYRGGRGKGATDTQYF.

This clone was recorded many times. The rearrangement uses TRBV5-1 and TRBJ2-3; 11 bases map to TRBD2. Germline loops: CDR1 SGHRS, CDR2 YFSETQ. The CDR3 sequence is 17 residues long. The V gene end was trimmed by 0 bases and the J gene end by 6 bases; junction bases not matched to a gene: 9. The DNA for the CDR3 is TGCGCCAGCAGCTTGGGACTAGCGGGATCCTTTCCTGATACGCAGTATTTT. Protein product: CASSLGLAGSFPDTQYF.

By sample share, this clone is medium-sized (0.01 to 0.1%). The chain couples TRBV6-7 to TRBJ2-3; D unresolved. TRBV6-7 is recorded as an ORF, its role being uncertain. The CDR3 is 13 residues long. With 0 bases removed from V and 6 bases from J, the gap between germline ends came to 7 bases. The CDR3 region has the DNA TGTGCCAGCAGTTACTCTCCGGCCGATACGCAGTATTTT. Translating gives CASSYSPADTQYF.

In this sample, this clone turned up many times. The chain uses TRBV5-1 and TRBJ2-1, with 8 bases fitting TRBD1. Looked up from germline, CDR1 is SGHRS and CDR2 is YFSETQ. The J segment lost 6 bases and the V segment lost 5 bases, leaving 7 bases of the junction unmatched. CDR3 size: 14 residues. CDR3 in amino acids: CASRTGTGGNEQFF. The CDR3 bases are TGCGCCAGCAGAACCGGGACAGGTGGCAATGAGCAGTTCTTC.

The genes are TRBV24-1 and TRBJ2-7; 8 bases map to TRBD1. This CDR3 spans 13 amino acids. V dropped 2 bases and J dropped 4; count of bases not matched to a gene: 0. Per the germline V gene, CDR1 is KGHDR and CDR2 is SFDVKD. CDR3 nucleotide sequence: TGTGCCACCAGTGATTACAGGGGGTACGAGCAGTACGTC. It codes for CATSDYRGYEQYV.

This clone was found many times. The chain uses TRBV19 and TRBJ2-2, with 7 bases aligning to TRBD2. This CDR3 has 14 residues. Germline V gene sequence: CDR1 LNHDA, CDR2 SQIVND (reference sequence). V shed 9 bases and J 6 bases; nucleotides not matched to a gene: 10. The CDR3 is CASLRDYGSGELFF. CDR3 nucleotides: TGTGCCAGCCTCCGGGACTACGGGTCCGGGGAGCTGTTTTTT.

This clone was detected many times. This rearrangement joins TRBV6-1 to TRBJ2-7, with D maybe TRBD2 (7 bases). The CDR3 is 14 amino acids. The V end was cut by 3 bases, the J end by 1 base, with 10 bases between. Germline CDR1 is MNHNS and CDR2 is SASEGT. The CDR3 DNA is TGTGCCAGCAGTGAGCGGGGGCGATCCTACGAGCAGTACTTC. The encoded protein is CASSERGRSYEQYF.

This clone has at least ten counts. The chain couples TRBV28 to TRBJ2-1; D gene unclear. CDR1 and CDR2 from the germline V gene are MDHEN and SYDVKM. This CDR3 has 16 amino acids. The V and J ends lost 5 bases and 0 bases respectively, with 14 bases between them. The CDR3 loop reads CASSMPGPSSYNEQFF. The CDR3 DNA follows: TGTGCCAGCAGTATGCCGGGCCCGAGCTCCTACAATGAGCAGTTCTTC.

Within the sample, this clone is medium-sized. The chain recombines TRBV6-1 with TRBJ1-2; D uncertain. Germline lookup yields CDR1 MNHNS and CDR2 SASEGT. The ends were cut back, 11 bases at V and 3 bases at J, with 22 bases in the middle. This CDR3 has 15 residues. The CDR3 reads CAAQSGQLLDYGYTF. The DNA for the CDR3 is TGTGCCGCACAAAGTGGGCAGCTTCTGGACTATGGCTACACCTTC.

This clone was counted many times. The rearrangement links TRBV10-2 to TRBJ2-4, with TRBD1 matching 10 bases. This CDR3 has 15 amino acids. Unmatched junction bases numbered 2, after V lost 6 bases and J lost 0 bases. Germline V gives CDR1 WSHSY, CDR2 SAAADI. This CDR3 is CASSDRGRAKNIQYF. The CDR3 coding sequence is TGCGCCAGCAGCGACAGGGGGCGAGCCAAAAACATTCAGTACTTC.

This clone was observed at least ten times. This chain links TRBV6-1 with TRBJ1-4; maybe TRBD1 (5 bases). The germline V gene has CDR1 MNHNS and CDR2 SASEGT. V was pared by 5 bases and J by 6 bases, with 19 bases between. This CDR3 has 16 residues. The CDR3 spells CASSLSPRQSYEKLFF. The CDR3 DNA reads TGTGCCAGCAGTCTGTCCCCCCGACAGTCCTATGAAAAACTGTTTTTT.

This clone has more than one count but fewer than ten. This sequence joins TRBV12-3 or TRBV12-4 and TRBJ2-3; D possibly uses TRBD1 or TRBD2 (5 bases each). V lost 3 bases, J lost 14 bases, and 12 bases lay in between. The CDR3 contains 11 residues. The CDR3 region is CASSLGTGVYF. In nucleotides, the CDR3 is TGTGCCAGCAGTTTGGGGACCGGAGTGTATTTT.

This clone was seen at least ten times. The chain has TRBV7-3 and TRBJ2-5; TRBD2 agrees at 13 bases. The ends lost 5 bases at V and 0 bases at J; junction bases unmatched: 6. CDR1 SGHTA and CDR2 FQGTGA come from the germline V gene. The CDR3 has 17 amino acids. This CDR3 reads CASSPKLAGGYQETQYF. In nucleotides, the CDR3 is TGTGCCAGCAGCCCAAAACTAGCGGGAGGGTACCAAGAGACCCAGTACTTC.

A single count supports this clone. A read error may account for a junction end that differs from germline. The same CDR3 also results from other DNA sequences found in this sample. J is TRBJ2-5 and V is TRBV7-2, with TRBD2 matching 9 bases. Germline CDR1 is SGHTA and CDR2 is FQGNSA. This CDR3 is 14 amino acids long. CDR3 nucleotide sequence: TGCGCCAGCAGACTGGCGGGAGGGCCAGAGACCCAGTACTTC. This encodes CASRLAGGPETQYF.

This clone rates as medium-sized. The CDR3 here is CASSNLGTGGNSPLHF. In DNA form, the CDR3 reads TGTGCCAGCAGCAATCTCGGGACAGGGGGCAATTCACCCCTCCACTTT. The V and J genes are TRBV6-1 and TRBJ1-6; 12 nucleotides agree with TRBD1. Germline trimming cut 6 bases from V and 7 bases from J; bases unmatched to any gene: 7. The CDR3 has 16 residues. The germline V gene encodes CDR1 MNHNS and CDR2 SASEGT.

This clone turned up a few times. A much larger clone lies one base from this, so it may be a read error. The rearrangement links TRBV11-2 to TRBJ2-3; TRBD2 matches at 7 bases. Germline CDR1 SGHAT, CDR2 FQNNGV. This CDR3 has 18 residues. The V segment lost 4 bases and the J segment 2 bases; nucleotides outside the gene matches: 15. The DNA for the CDR3 is TGTGCCAGCAGCTCGCTGACTAGCACGTCGACTATCACAGATACGCAGTATTTT. Encoded protein: CASSSLTSTSTITDTQYF.

This clone was observed many times. This rearrangement joins TRBV6-1 to TRBJ1-2, with TRBD1 as a possible D gene (6 bases). V lost 5 bases and J lost 2, with 15 bases in between. The CDR3 covers 15 residues. CDR1 is MNHNS, CDR2 SASEGT, per germline. The CDR3 here is CASSPQQGRNYGYTF. CDR3 in DNA: TGTGCCAGCAGTCCCCAACAGGGAAGGAACTATGGCTACACCTTC.

This clone was found many times. The chain has TRBV10-2 and TRBJ2-3; TRBD2 agrees at 12 bases. V shed 4 bases, J shed 3 bases, and the junction held 5 bases outside the gene matches. Germline lookup yields CDR1 WSHSY and CDR2 SAAADI. This CDR3 spans 16 amino acids. In nucleotides, the CDR3 is TGCGCCAGCAGTGGTTCTACTAGCGGGAGGACAGATACGCAGTATTTT. Its protein is CASSGSTSGRTDTQYF.

This clone counts as medium-sized. V is TRBV28 and J is TRBJ1-1; 7 positions agree with TRBD1. V lost 6 bases, J lost 9 bases, and 13 bases stayed unmatched. Germline V gives CDR1 MDHEN, CDR2 SYDVKM. The CDR3 runs 14 residues. The CDR3 DNA follows: TGTGCCAGCAGACCTACCGGGACAGAAGTCCAAGCTTTCTTT. This sequence encodes CASRPTGTEVQAFF.

This clone showed up many times. This sequence joins TRBV20-1 and TRBJ1-2; no clear D gene. V was pared by 3 bases and J by 5 bases, with 7 bases between. Per the germline V gene, CDR1 is DFQATT and CDR2 is SNEGSKA (reference sequence). The length of the CDR3 is 11 residues. The CDR3 nucleotides are TGCAGTGCTAGTGCAGTTTATGGCTACACCTTC. It is translated as CSASAVYGYTF.

This clone is medium-sized in the sample. This chain joins TRBV28 and TRBJ2-5, with D perhaps matching TRBD1 (6 bases). The V and J ends lost 3 bases and 1 base respectively, with 24 bases between them. Germline V gene sequence: CDR1 MDHEN, CDR2 SYDVKM. This CDR3 comprises 19 residues. The DNA of the CDR3 is TGTGCCAGCAGTTTGTGGCAGGGACACCCGAGGCCCTTCCAAGAGACCCAGTACTTC. It codes for CASSLWQGHPRPFQETQYF.

This clone was seen repeatedly, ten times or more. The chain joins TRBV9 to TRBJ2-6; the D gene is possibly TRBD1 (6 bases). Germline CDR1 SGDLS, CDR2 YYNGEE. CDR3 length: 15 amino acids. V lost 3 bases and J lost 4, with 11 bases in between. CDR3: CASSDRTVGANVLTF. In DNA, the CDR3 is TGTGCCAGCAGCGACCGGACAGTAGGGGCCAACGTCCTGACTTTC.

This chain links TRBV2 with TRBJ1-1, with D perhaps matching TRBD1 (5 bases). The CDR3 length is 13 residues. V was trimmed by 4 bases and J by 3 bases, leaving 9 bases between them. Germline-derived CDR1 and CDR2 are SNHLY and FYNNEI. This CDR3 is CASSVEGHTEAFF. The DNA of the CDR3 is TGTGCCAGCAGTGTAGAGGGGCACACTGAAGCTTTCTTT.

In its sample, this clone was seen many times. The J gene is TRBJ2-2, the V gene TRBV9; 12 bases are shared with TRBD2. Looked up from germline, CDR1 is SGDLS and CDR2 is YYNGEE. The CDR3 is 16 residues long. Trimming took 10 bases from V and 3 from J; bases not matched to a gene: 10. CDR3 DNA sequence: TGTGCCGGGTCACCTAGCGGGGGGGCGGACACCGGGGAGCTGTTTTTT. It translates to CAGSPSGGADTGELFF.

This clone was picked up many times. A read error is likely, as this CDR3 ends without the conserved phenylalanine or tryptophan. The limits of the CDR3 on the DNA are not certain, so only TCRdb's listed CDR3 is given. The chain's CDR3 is CASSSTSE. V is TRBV7-3 and J is TRBJ2-4; TRBD2, the table's D call, lacks a check against the DNA. Ends included, the CDR3 has 8 residues. Germline V lookup: CDR1 SGHTA, CDR2 FQGTGA.